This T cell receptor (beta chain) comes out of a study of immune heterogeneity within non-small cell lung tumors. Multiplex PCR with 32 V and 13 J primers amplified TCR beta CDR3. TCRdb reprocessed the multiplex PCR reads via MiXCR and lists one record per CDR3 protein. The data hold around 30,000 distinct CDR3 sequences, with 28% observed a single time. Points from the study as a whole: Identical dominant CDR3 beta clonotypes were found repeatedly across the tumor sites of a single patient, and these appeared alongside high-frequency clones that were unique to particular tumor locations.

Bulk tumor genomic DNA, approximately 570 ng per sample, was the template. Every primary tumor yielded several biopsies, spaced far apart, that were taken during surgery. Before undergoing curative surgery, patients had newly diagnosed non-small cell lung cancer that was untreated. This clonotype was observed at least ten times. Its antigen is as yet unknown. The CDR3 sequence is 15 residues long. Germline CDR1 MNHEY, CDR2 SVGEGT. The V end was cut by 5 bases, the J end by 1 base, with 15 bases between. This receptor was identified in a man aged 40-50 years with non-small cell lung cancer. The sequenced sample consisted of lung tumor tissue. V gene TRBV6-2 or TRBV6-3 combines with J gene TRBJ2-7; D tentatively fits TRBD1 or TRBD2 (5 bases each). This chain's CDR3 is CASSLTGTGSYEQYF. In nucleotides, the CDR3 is TGTGCCAGCAGTCTAACCGGGACGGGATCCTACGAGCAGTACTTC.